One sample yielded the 9 T cell receptor beta chains listed below, sequenced in a study of blood T cells in healthy people across ages (dated by TCRdb to between 2015 and 2016). Libraries came from 5' RACE. The reads were generated on an Illumina HiSeq 2500. A second PCR of roughly 6 to 12 cycles was performed with a sample-barcoded 5' primer and a J-beta primer mix. The public sequencing data were trimmed at Q25 with fastp and processed into clonotypes with MiXCR by TCRdb, which kept only in-frame beta chains. Under each unique CDR3 protein, matching rows form one entry showing the most common genes and DNA. The sample table holds 870,000 or so distinct CDR3 sequences, of which 25% to 30% were seen once. The biggest ten clones account for roughly a sixth of the sample. The sequenced material came from blood. These receptors all come from a woman of 80 years or more in good health.

This clonotype was detected many times. The chain is built from TRBV27 and TRBJ2-1; a possible D gene is TRBD2 (6 bases). There are 15 residues in the CDR3. Germline V gene lookup returns CDR1 MNHEY and CDR2 SMNVEV (reference sequence). Trimming removed 4 bases from V and 7 bases from J, with 17 bases in between. The CDR3 sequence: CASSSRDLGSNEQFF. DNA of the CDR3: TGTGCCAGCAGTTCCCGGGACTTAGGGAGTAATGAGCAGTTCTTC.

This clonotype was recorded many times. This chain joins TRBV28 and TRBJ2-3; a weak D match, TRBD2 (6 bases). The ends were cut back, 10 bases at V and 4 bases at J, with 15 bases in the middle. Germline V gene sequence: CDR1 MDHEN, CDR2 SYDVKM. The CDR3 is 13 residues long. The CDR3 coding sequence is TGTGCCATCCGTCCAGGCGGGGCAGATACGCAGTATTTT. This gives the protein CAIRPGGADTQYF.

This clonotype was detected many times. DNA for the CDR3: TGCGCCAGCAGCCAGGCCCGTCGGGGATACGAGCAGTACTTC. This encodes CASSQARRGYEQYF. V usage is TRBV4-3 and J usage is TRBJ2-7; TRBD2 is a possible D gene (5 bases). The V gene lost 3 bases and the J gene lost 4 bases, with 13 bases spanning the gap. This CDR3 comprises 14 residues. Germline V gene sequence: CDR1 LGHNA, CDR2 YSLEER.

The V call is TRBV7-2, the J call TRBJ1-2; TRBD1 agrees at 8 bases. The CDR3 runs 17 residues. Germline CDR1 SGHTA, CDR2 FQGNSA. J gave up 1 base and V 5 bases, and 12 bases lay outside the gene matches. The CDR3 sequence is CASSPLYLGQGNYGYTF. As DNA, the CDR3 is TGTGCCAGCAGCCCCCTTTACCTAGGACAGGGTAACTATGGCTACACCTTC. Full variable domain (rest looked up from reference TRBV7-2 and TRBJ1-2): GAGVSQSPSNKVTEKGKDVELRCDPISGHTALYWYRQSLGQGLEFLIYFQGNSAPDKSGLPSDRFSAERTGGSVSTLTIQRTQQEDSAVYLCASSPLYLGQGNYGYTFGSGTRLTVV.

This clonotype was seen more than once but under ten times. The chain employs TRBV5-5 and TRBJ1-1; 7 positions match TRBD1. CDR3 length equals 14 residues. Trimming at V came to 10 bases and at J to 3 bases, leaving 12 bases not matched to a gene. The germline V gene encodes CDR1 SGHKS and CDR2 YYEKEE (reference sequence). CDR3 sequence (DNA): TGTGCCTCGACGGCACAGGGGTGGGACACTGAAGCTTTCTTT. Its translation: CASTAQGWDTEAFF.

As to this clonotype: A much larger clone lies a single base off, so this may be a read error. The V and J genes are TRBV20-1 and TRBJ2-1; unclear D gene. The better agreement between TRBJ2-7 and the DNA end casts doubt on the J call. CDR3 length: 14 amino acids. The germline V gene has CDR1 DFQATT and CDR2 SNEGSKA (reference sequence). The CDR3 loop reads CSASAYQAYNEQYF. The DNA for the CDR3 is TGCAGTGCTAGCGCGTATCAGGCCTACAATGAGCAGTACTTC.

Many counts were recorded for this clonotype. V usage is TRBV7-2 and J usage is TRBJ1-2; a possible D gene is TRBD1 (6 bases). V shed 5 bases and J shed 4 bases, with 11 bases lying between them. The CDR3 spans 13 residues. Germline CDR1 reads SGHTA; CDR2 reads FQGNSA. The CDR3 reads CASSPGHGYGYTF. The CDR3 DNA sequence: TGTGCCAGCAGCCCGGGACATGGCTATGGCTACACCTTC.

This clonotype was recorded many times. J is TRBJ1-2 and V is TRBV7-2, with a tentative D call TRBD1 (5 bases). The V gene's germline CDR1 is SGHTA and CDR2 FQGNSA. V lost 5 bases to trimming and J lost 3 bases, with 13 bases between them. The CDR3 loop spans 14 amino acids. Written as DNA, the CDR3 is TGTGCCAGCAGCCCCTGGGGGGACGACTATGGCTACACCTTC. Translating gives CASSPWGDDYGYTF.

The gene calls are TRBV29-1 and TRBJ1-1; D is unresolved. Trimming took 4 bases from V and 1 from J, leaving 10 bases between them. The CDR3 loop spans 13 amino acids. The germline gives CDR1 SQVTM, CDR2 ANQGSEA. CDR3 sequence: CSVVKVTNTEAFF. As DNA, the CDR3 is TGCAGCGTTGTTAAGGTGACGAACACTGAAGCTTTCTTT.